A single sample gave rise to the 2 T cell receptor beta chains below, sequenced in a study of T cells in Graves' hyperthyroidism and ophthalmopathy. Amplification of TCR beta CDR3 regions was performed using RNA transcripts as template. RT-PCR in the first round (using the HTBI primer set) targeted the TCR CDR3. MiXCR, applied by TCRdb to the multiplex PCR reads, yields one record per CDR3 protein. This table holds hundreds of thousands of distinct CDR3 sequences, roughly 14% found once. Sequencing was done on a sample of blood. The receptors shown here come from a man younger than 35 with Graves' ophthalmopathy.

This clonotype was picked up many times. The CDR3: CASSVGFLAGVYNEQFF. The DNA of the CDR3 is TGTGCCAGCAGCGTAGGGTTTCTAGCGGGAGTTTACAATGAGCAGTTCTTC. V is TRBV9 and J is TRBJ2-1; 10 positions match TRBD2. The CDR3 loop spans 17 amino acids. Germline V CDR1 and CDR2: SGDLS, YYNGEE. V was clipped by 0 bases and J by 4 bases; unmatched bases: 7. Full variable domain (outside the CDR3, taken from reference TRBV9 and TRBJ2-1): DSGVTQTPKHLITATGQRVTLRCSPRSGDLSVYWYQQSLDQGLQFLIQYYNGEERAKGNILERFSAQQFPDLHSELNLSSLELGDSALYFCASSVGFLAGVYNEQFFGPGTRLTVL.

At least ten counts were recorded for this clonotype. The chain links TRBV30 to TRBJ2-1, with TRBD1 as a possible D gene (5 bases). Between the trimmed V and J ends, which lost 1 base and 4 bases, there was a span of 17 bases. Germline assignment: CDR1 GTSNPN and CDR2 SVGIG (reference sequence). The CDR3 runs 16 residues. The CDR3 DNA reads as TGTGCCTGGAGTGAGCCTACAGGAGTTGGGTACAATGAGCAGTTCTTC. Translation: CAWSEPTGVGYNEQFF.